A selection of T cell receptor beta chains follows, all from one sample in a study of T cells in Graves' hyperthyroidism and ophthalmopathy. TCRdb reprocessed the multiplex PCR reads with MiXCR, giving one entry per CDR3 protein. The sample yields around 520,000 distinct CDR3 sequences, around 24% seen once. Sequencing was done on a sample of blood. All receptors derive from a woman in her twenties or thirties with Graves' ophthalmopathy. Both conserved end residues are part of each CDR3. D genes are given only for firm matches. Size values are once, few and many counts, or a class for expanded clones, and some rows have none.

TRBJ2-7,TRBD2,few,TRBV6-1,TGTGCCAGCAGTCCAGCTAGCGGGGGGGCCGAAGAGCAGTACTTC,CASSPASGGAEEQYF
TRBJ2-7,NA,NA,TRBV11-2,TGTGCCAGCAGCCCAGACGCGGCAGGGGACGAGCAGTACTTC,CASSPDAAGDEQYF
TRBJ2-5,NA,many,TRBV27,TGTGCCAGCAGTTTATCAGGCGGCCTTCTAGAGACCCAGTACTTC,CASSLSGGLLETQYF
TRBJ2-5,TRBD1,many,TRBV2,TGTGCCAGCAGGCCGGGACAGGGACAAGAGACCCAGTACTTC,CASRPGQGQETQYF
TRBJ1-1,NA,NA,TRBV5-1,TGCGCCAGCAGCTTGAGCGCCGGGTGGCGGAACACTGAAGCTTTCTTT,CASSLSAGWRNTEAFF
TRBJ2-2,NA,many,TRBV28,TGTGCCAGCAGTTTTCGCTGGGAACTCGCGTTGAACACCGGGGAGCTGTTTTTT,CASSFRWELALNTGELFF
TRBJ1-1,NA,many,TRBV29-1,TGCAGCGCCTTCTCGGAGGGGCAGGCTTTCTTT,CSAFSEGQAFF
TRBJ2-6,NA,few,TRBV4-1,TGCGCCAGCAGCCAAGATCGCGAACAGGTCAGATCTGGGGCCAACGTCCTGACTTTC,CASSQDREQVRSGANVLTF
TRBJ2-7,TRBD2,many,TRBV7-8,TGTGCCAGCAGCTTAGCAGCGGGGGGATCAAGCTCCTACGAGCAGTACTTC,CASSLAAGGSSSYEQYF
TRBJ2-2,NA,many,TRBV27,TGTGCCAGCAGTTTTGCCCAGGGATACACCGGGGAGCTGTTTTTT,CASSFAQGYTGELFF
TRBJ2-7,NA,NA,TRBV9,TGTGCCAGCAGCGCTCGGGGGGGACAGGGCATATACGAGCAGTACTTC,CASSARGGQGIYEQYF
TRBJ1-5,TRBD1,many,TRBV20-1,TGCAGTGCTACTTTGACAGGGAATCAGCCCCAGCATTTT,CSATLTGNQPQHF
TRBJ2-2,NA,few,TRBV4-1,TGCGCCAGCAGTGGGGGGGCAGGATACACCGGGGAGCTGTTTTTT,CASSGGAGYTGELFF
TRBJ2-2,TRBD1,NA,TRBV9,TGTGCCAGCAGTCACAACCTACAGGGGTCGAACACCGGGGAGCTGTTTTTT,CASSHNLQGSNTGELFF
TRBJ2-1,NA,NA,TRBV6-1,TGTGCCAGCAGTCGAGGTGAGCTAGGGTTCTTC,CASSRGELGFF
TRBJ2-7,TRBD2,many,TRBV5-1,TGCGCCAGCAGCATAGAGGGACTAGATCTACCCTACGAGCAGTACTTC,CASSIEGLDLPYEQYF
TRBJ2-5,TRBD1,many,TRBV12-5,TGTGCTAGTGGTTTGGGAACAGGGGGCTACCAAGAGACCCAGTACTTC,CASGLGTGGYQETQYF
TRBJ1-1,NA,NA,TRBV27,TGTGCCAGCAGCTCCCCCGGAAGCCCGAGCACTGAAGCTTTCTTT,CASSSPGSPSTEAFF
TRBJ2-2,NA,many,TRBV2,TGTGCCAGCACTCCAGGAAGATTGAACACCGGGGAGCTGTTTTTT,CASTPGRLNTGELFF
TRBJ1-5,NA,many,TRBV5-6,TGTGCCAGCAGCTTGGGTGAGGGCCCCGGGCAGCCCCAGCATTTT,CASSLGEGPGQPQHF